The 25 T cell receptor beta chains in this list originate from one sample, sequenced in a study of blood T cell repertoires in COVID-19. Here immunoSEQ multiplex PCR was the method, and the copy in TCRdb shows in-frame clones only, minus some. The sample records about 180,000 clones, 75% to 90% being singletons. Sequencing was performed on peripheral blood. These receptors came from a woman in her sixties or seventies with COVID-19, enrolled during active disease.

J is TRBJ2-1 and V is TRBV6-5; 7 nucleotides line up with TRBD1. Germline lookup yields CDR1 MNHEY and CDR2 SVGAGI. The CDR3 runs to 12 residues. V was clipped by 7 bases and J by 9 bases; unmatched bases: 6. CDR3 in amino acids: CASKTGYGEQFF. The CDR3 DNA sequence: TGTGCCAGCAAGACAGGGTATGGTGAGCAGTTCTTC.

The chain uses TRBV28 and TRBJ1-2, with no clear D. Trimming stripped 3 bases from V and 3 bases from J, with 20 bases between. This CDR3 is built from 17 residues. Per germline, CDR1 MDHEN and CDR2 SYDVKM. The DNA of the CDR3 is TGTGCCAGCAGTTTTGGGTCGGGTGGAGGGAGATACTATGGCTACACCTTC. Translating it yields CASSFGSGGGRYYGYTF.

The chain employs TRBV7-3 and TRBJ1-5; D is possibly TRBD1 (6 bases). Germline V gives CDR1 SGHTA, CDR2 FQGTGA. This CDR3 is 14 amino acids long. V was clipped by 1 base and J by 7 bases, with 11 bases between them. CDR3 residues: CASSLMPGDQPQHF. DNA for the CDR3: TGTGCCAGCAGCTTAATGCCAGGGGACCAGCCCCAGCATTTT.

The genes are TRBV28 and TRBJ2-7, with 8 bases matching TRBD2. Germline V gene lookup returns CDR1 MDHEN and CDR2 SYDVKM. CDR3 length: 15 amino acids. Losses at the gene ends were 4 bases for V and 5 bases for J; bases not matched to a gene: 10. This CDR3 is CASSWGSGSRNEQYF. The CDR3 bases are TGTGCCAGCAGTTGGGGGAGCGGGAGCCGGAACGAGCAGTACTTC. Using reference TRBV28 and TRBJ2-7 for the parts outside the CDR3, the full variable domain is DVKVTQSSRYLVKRTGEKVFLECVQDMDHENMFWYRQDPGLGLRLIYFSYDVKMKEKGDIPEGYSVSREKKERFSLILESASTNQTSMYLCASSWGSGSRNEQYFGPGTRLTVT.

This clone was detected only once. The CDR3 nucleotides read TGTGCCAGCAGCGGCGGGACTAGCGGGAGACGGAATGAGCAGTTCTTC. Amino acid sequence: CASSGGTSGRRNEQFF. V usage is TRBV3-1 (or the pseudogene TRBV3-2) and J usage is TRBJ2-1; TRBD2 agrees at 14 bases. The V gene end was trimmed by 5 bases and the J gene end by 7 bases; junction bases not matched to a gene: 7. Germline CDR1 reads LGHDT; CDR2 reads YNNKEL (reference sequence). The CDR3 is 16 residues long.

This clone was recorded a few times. The V call is TRBV5-1, the J call TRBJ1-1, with 7 positions matching TRBD1. Trimming removed 0 bases from V and 1 base from J; junction bases left unmatched: 3. The germline V gene encodes CDR1 SGHRS and CDR2 YFSETQ. The CDR3 totals 15 residues. Here the CDR3 reads CASSLGDSWNTEAFF. CDR3 in DNA: TGCGCCAGCAGCTTGGGGGACAGCTGGAACACTGAAGCTTTCTTT.

The chain has TRBV7-2 and TRBJ2-7; the D gene is possibly TRBD1 (6 bases). In germline, CDR1 is SGHTA, CDR2 FQGNSA. The CDR3 has 13 amino acids. V lost 5 bases, J lost 3 bases, and 11 bases lay in between. In nucleotides, the CDR3 is TGTGCCAGCAGCAAAGGACAGAGCTACGAGCAGTACTTC. Translating it yields CASSKGQSYEQYF. The whole variable domain, filled in from reference TRBV7-2 and TRBJ2-7, reads GAGVSQSPSNKVTEKGKDVELRCDPISGHTALYWYRQSLGQGLEFLIYFQGNSAPDKSGLPSDRFSAERTGGSVSTLTIQRTQQEDSAVYLCASSKGQSYEQYFGPGTRLTVT.

The chain couples TRBV6-2 or TRBV6-3 to TRBJ1-2; a weak D match, TRBD1 (5 bases). Germline V lookup: CDR1 MNHEY, CDR2 SVGEGT. Trimming stripped 6 bases from V and 4 bases from J, with 12 bases between. This CDR3 is 13 amino acids long. CDR3 in amino acids: CASSFDRGYGYTF. The CDR3 DNA reads TGTGCCAGCAGCTTCGACAGAGGCTATGGCTACACCTTC.

The chain combines TRBV5-1 with TRBJ2-5, with D perhaps TRBD2 (5 bases). V was shortened by 0 bases and J by 4 bases, with 13 bases between the two germline ends. From germline, CDR1 is SGHRS and CDR2 YFSETQ. This CDR3 contains 15 residues. The CDR3 DNA reads as TGCGCCAGCAGCTTGGAAAGTCGGGGAACAGAGACCCAGTACTTC. Residues: CASSLESRGTETQYF.

This clone has a handful of counts. The chain couples TRBV10-3 to TRBJ1-5; a possible D gene is TRBD1 (6 bases). From germline, CDR1 is ENHRY and CDR2 SYGVKD. Trimming cost V 10 bases and J 5 bases, with 15 bases left between them. The CDR3 spans 13 residues. Here the CDR3 DNA reads TGTGCCACGCGGCGGGGGGCAGATCAGCCCCAGCATTTT. Translated: CATRRGADQPQHF.

The chain joins TRBV5-1 to TRBJ1-5; weak D call: TRBD1 (5 bases). V lost 4 bases and J lost 2, with 16 bases in between. CDR3 size: 16 residues. Germline CDR1 SGHRS, CDR2 YFSETQ. CDR3 sequence: CASSPIPGQGNQPQHF. The CDR3 coding sequence is TGCGCCAGCAGCCCGATTCCAGGGCAGGGCAATCAGCCCCAGCATTTT.

The chain has TRBV2 and TRBJ1-6; 8 nucleotides line up with TRBD1. Germline CDR1 SNHLY, CDR2 FYNNEI. The CDR3 has 14 amino acids. The V gene end was trimmed by 7 bases and the J gene end by 8 bases; junction bases not matched to a gene: 7. CDR3 region: CASTATGVDSPLHF. CDR3 sequence (DNA): TGTGCCAGCACTGCGACAGGGGTAGATTCACCCCTCCACTTT.

The CDR3, as DNA: TGTGCCAGCAGTTCACAGGGACACACTGAAGCTTTCTTT. Encoded protein: CASSSQGHTEAFF. The J gene is TRBJ1-1, the V gene TRBV7-3, with a tentative D call TRBD1 (6 bases). This CDR3 has 13 residues. The germline V and J ends were trimmed by 6 bases and 3 bases, with 11 bases remaining between them. Germline V gives CDR1 SGHTA, CDR2 FQGTGA.

This clone was picked up one time. CDR3 sequence (DNA): TGTGCCAGCAGCCTCCTGGGCAGAGTCTACAATGAGCAGTTCTTC. Its translation is CASSLLGRVYNEQFF. The chain uses TRBV7-2 and TRBJ2-1; D gene uncertain. Germline V CDR1 and CDR2: SGHTA, FQGNSA. The CDR3 extends over 15 amino acids. The ends were cut back, 5 bases at V and 3 bases at J, with 14 bases in the middle.

This chain connects TRBV2 to TRBJ1-1, with D tentatively TRBD1 (6 bases). Germline V gives CDR1 SNHLY, CDR2 FYNNEI. CDR3 length: 13 residues. V lost 4 bases and J lost 1, with 7 bases in between. The CDR3 DNA reads as TGTGCCAGCAGTGTGACAGGGAACACTGAAGCTTTCTTT. It is translated as CASSVTGNTEAFF. Supplemented by reference TRBV2 and TRBJ1-1, the full variable domain reads EPEVTQTPSHQVTQMGQEVILRCVPISNHLYFYWYRQILGQKVEFLVSFYNNEISEKSEIFDDQFSVERPDGSNFTLKIRSTKLEDSAMYFCASSVTGNTEAFFGQGTRLTVV.

A few counts support this clone. The gene calls are TRBV6-5 and TRBJ1-6, with a possible D match to TRBD1 (6 bases). The germline V gene encodes CDR1 MNHEY and CDR2 SVGAGI. This CDR3 has 16 residues. Trimming left V 2 bases short and J 8 bases short, with 16 bases between. The CDR3 DNA follows: TGTGCCAGCAGTTACAGCAGGGGATTTAGCGATTCACCCCTCCACTTT. Translating it yields CASSYSRGFSDSPLHF.

This chain links TRBV27 with TRBJ2-1, with 11 nucleotides matching TRBD2. Looked up from germline, CDR1 is MNHEY and CDR2 is SMNVEV (reference sequence). The CDR3 sequence is 15 residues long. The ends lost 6 bases at V and 4 bases at J; junction bases unmatched: 5. CDR3 protein: CASSAGTSGYNEQFF. The CDR3 DNA reads as TGTGCCAGCAGCGCGGGGACTAGCGGATACAATGAGCAGTTCTTC.

The chain joins TRBV30 to TRBJ1-3; the D is unclear. V was trimmed by 3 bases and J by 8 bases, leaving 20 bases between them. Germline CDR1 and CDR2: GTSNPN and SVGIG (reference sequence). CDR3 size: 15 residues. Here the CDR3 reads CAWSPGSMAGYTIYF. CDR3 sequence (DNA): TGTGCCTGGAGCCCGGGAAGCATGGCAGGTTACACCATATATTTT.

The chain couples TRBV5-1 to TRBJ2-3, with D possibly being TRBD2 (5 bases). The CDR3 spans 15 residues. V dropped 4 bases and J dropped 2 bases, with 14 bases sitting between them. Germline CDR1 SGHRS, CDR2 YFSETQ. For the CDR3, the DNA is TGCGCCAGCAGCCTTGGAGGCCATCCCACAGATACGCAGTATTTT. As protein: CASSLGGHPTDTQYF.

The chain carries TRBV28 and TRBJ1-1; D is uncertain. V lost 6 bases and J lost 0, with 5 bases in between. From germline, CDR1 is MDHEN and CDR2 SYDVKM. The CDR3 loop spans 12 amino acids. The CDR3 DNA reads TGTGCCAGCAGCGAGATGAACACTGAAGCTTTCTTT. Its translation is CASSEMNTEAFF. The whole variable domain, filled in from reference TRBV28 and TRBJ1-1, reads DVKVTQSSRYLVKRTGEKVFLECVQDMDHENMFWYRQDPGLGLRLIYFSYDVKMKEKGDIPEGYSVSREKKERFSLILESASTNQTSMYLCASSEMNTEAFFGQGTRLTVV.

This rearrangement joins TRBV7-2 to TRBJ1-2; D not certain. The CDR3 is made up of 13 amino acids. The V and J ends lost 1 base and 5 bases respectively, with 8 bases between them. Germline V gene lookup returns CDR1 SGHTA and CDR2 FQGNSA. For the CDR3, the DNA is TGTGCCAGCAGCTTAGATCCGGGTTATGGCTACACCTTC. The encoded protein is CASSLDPGYGYTF.

V gene TRBV6-5 combines with J gene TRBJ2-1; D perhaps matches TRBD2 (5 bases). Germline V CDR1 and CDR2: MNHEY, SVGAGI. The CDR3 runs to 12 residues. Trimming left V 2 bases short and J 14 bases short, with 13 bases between. Written as DNA, the CDR3 is TGTGCCAGCAGTTACATGGGAGTAACGGAGTTCTTC. This translates into CASSYMGVTEFF.

The chain links TRBV6-2 or TRBV6-3 to TRBJ2-3; 8 positions agree with TRBD2. Trimming at V came to 2 bases and at J to 5 bases, leaving 12 bases not matched to a gene. CDR1 and CDR2 (germline): MNHEY, SVGEGT. The CDR3 totals 17 residues. The CDR3 reads CASSYGTRGRTVDTQYF. CDR3 DNA sequence: TGTGCCAGCAGTTACGGGACTCGCGGGAGGACGGTAGATACGCAGTATTTT.

The rearrangement joins TRBV3-1 (or the pseudogene TRBV3-2) to TRBJ2-1, with TRBD2 matching 9 bases. V trimming: 4 bases; J trimming: 8 bases; junction bases outside the gene matches: 3. The CDR3 extends over 13 amino acids. The germline CDR1 and CDR2 sequences are LGHDT and YNNKEL (reference sequence). CDR3 DNA: TGTGCCAGCAGCCCACTAGCGGGTTATGAGCAGTTCTTC. Amino acids: CASSPLAGYEQFF.

The chain uses TRBV12-3 or TRBV12-4 and TRBJ1-1; D is unresolved. The CDR3 runs to 11 residues. V lost 5 bases, J lost 8 bases, and 9 bases lay in between. The CDR3 loop is CASSLREEAFF. CDR3 DNA sequence: TGTGCCAGCAGTCTTAGGGAGGAAGCTTTCTTT.